This T cell receptor (beta chain) was documented in a study of blood T cell repertoires in COVID-19. Across the whole study: The United States, Italy and Spain provided the acute and convalescent COVID-19 samples.

The CDR3 totals 14 residues. Trimming cost V 4 bases and J 4 bases, with 13 bases left between them. From germline, CDR1 is SGHTA and CDR2 FQGNSA. Under the authors' procedure: By means of reference gene primer amplification, nucleated cell counts were estimated. Measured with immunoSEQ multiplex PCR; TCRdb has only the in-frame clones, and not every one. That table gives V, J and clone size, and the DNA gave D and trimming. The sample holds about 140,000 clones, approximately 86% seen once. The J gene is TRBJ1-2, the V gene TRBV7-2, with D possibly TRBD1 on 5 matching bases. The specimen sequenced was peripheral blood. The clonotype comes from a human donor in a cohort sampled during active COVID-19. CDR3 nucleotides: TGTGCCAGCAGCTCATATCAGGGAATCTATGGCTACACCTTC. As protein: CASSSYQGIYGYTF.